This T cell receptor beta chain stems from a study of shared clonotypes between healthy human individuals (dated by TCRdb to 2018 to 2021). Describing the broader study: A few men and a couple of women, aged 18 to 49 years, made up the cohort. To estimate repertoire size and how much clonotype sharing occurs between individuals, the study deeply sequenced the blood TCR repertoires of five healthy adults. Per donor, three plates each were used for CD4 naive and CD4 memory, two for CD8 naive, and one for CD8 memory. Different laboratories and diverse techniques were used to prepare libraries and sequence TCR repertoires, to increase sequencing depth and limit assay-specific biases. Each donor's leukapheresis produced roughly between about 0.8 and 8.9 billion PBMCs. The investigation overall reported the following: Sampling was restricted to blood, and TCR repertoires in tissue are likely to differ from TCR repertoires in blood. Based on pairwise subsampling, the degree of clonotype sharing among donors was expected to be affected by sequencing depth. Compared with non-shared clonotypes, clonotypes shared by all four sorted-subset donors had higher generation probabilities. Sharing across a few donors was observed for around 5% of naive CD4, over 3% of naive CD8, 2% to 2.5% of memory CD4, and around 0.44% of memory CD8 clonotypes. The genetic and exposure-history diversity represented was limited by the small number of donors. Naive subsets generally had larger estimated clonotype richness than memory subsets did. Incomplete sequencing was indicated by rarefaction of sorted-subset datasets, despite the large sequencing depth.

In the germline V gene (reference sequence), CDR1 corresponds to MNHNY and CDR2 to SVGAGI. The CDR3 numbers 10 residues from cysteine through phenylalanine. The retained sequence is limited to the CDR3, 30 bases, with the frame set at the first base. The germline V and J ends show losses of 8 bases and 10 bases respectively, and no gene match explains 1 base of the junction. This clone has just a few counts. No antigen is known for it. Base qualities are not recorded, but no much larger clone differs from it by a single base. Donors were healthy HIV-negative adults with no recently reported acute infections or vaccinations. Only Caucasian adults living in Nashville, Tennessee, USA were represented among the donors. Magnetic negative selection was used to enrich CD4+ T cells, after which naive cells were positively selected on CD45RA and the negative fraction became the memory subset. After blood collection by leukapheresis, PBMCs were isolated using Ficoll-Histopaque density gradient centrifugation and then cryopreserved in the vapor phase of liquid nitrogen. Purity and quantity of every magnetically sorted T cell population were checked by analytical flow cytometry. From each sorted fraction, genomic DNA was isolated and quantified by UV absorbance on a Nanodrop 2000c.

Using the deep immunoSEQ assay, multiplex PCR amplified TCR CDR3 regions from genomic DNA. For each cell subset, the extracted genomic DNA was distributed evenly across all wells of several immunoSEQ 96-well plates, and each plate served as one replicate. Each replicate PCR for sorted subsets received 150 to 250 ng genomic DNA, equal to roughly 33,000 T cell genomes. Purified libraries were measured with a Qubit 3.0 fluorometer, size-checked on a Bioanalyzer 2100, and measured again with the KAPA Library Quantification kit. A separate single-read 150-cycle Illumina NextSeq 550 flow cell was used to sequence each immunoSEQ 96-well plate. Processing in the source paper ran as follows. The immunoSEQ output contained only junctional sequences without quality scores, so filtering could not match that applied to full-length reads. Sequences were annotated with PyIR, a Python wrapper for IgBLAST v1.9, and V/J genes and CDR3 were assigned using IMGT germline references. Reads were filtered out if the reads had weak V/J assignments (E-value above 1e-6), no CDR3, stop codons, out-of-frame junctions, or ambiguous translated residues. V3J clonotypes were defined as sequences sharing the same inferred V gene, J gene, and CDR3 amino acid sequence. The percentage overlap between two repertoires was calculated by dividing the number of shared unique clonotypes by the size of the smaller repertoire. Repertoire richness was assessed with RTK rarefaction, the Chao1 estimator, and Recon v2.1 estimates of unobserved clonotypes. Generation probabilities were computed with OLGA for all TCRbeta clonotypes obtained by the gDNA method from several donors. TCRdb retrieved this table from immuneACCESS and kept in-frame rearrangements only. Not all clones are present; in checked studies, unresolved V genes account for under half, and no reason is known for the remainder. The D gene and trimming were derived from the DNA, and the V and J assignments and clone size from that table. This sample comprises under 2.5 million clones, roughly 90% of them detected only once. Approximately 0.39% of the sample lies in the top ten.

The sample consisted of naive CD4+ T cells from PBMCs. What the cell subset or site label conveys for this sample: CD45RA+ positively selected. This clonotype was obtained from a man aged 18 to 35 in good health. Some clones in this sample may be carry-over from other donors' samples. The chain joins TRBV6-6 to TRBJ1-5; the central 8 bases match TRBD1. The bases read TGTGCCAGCGGACAGGGACCCCAGCATTTT. This encodes CASGQGPQHF.